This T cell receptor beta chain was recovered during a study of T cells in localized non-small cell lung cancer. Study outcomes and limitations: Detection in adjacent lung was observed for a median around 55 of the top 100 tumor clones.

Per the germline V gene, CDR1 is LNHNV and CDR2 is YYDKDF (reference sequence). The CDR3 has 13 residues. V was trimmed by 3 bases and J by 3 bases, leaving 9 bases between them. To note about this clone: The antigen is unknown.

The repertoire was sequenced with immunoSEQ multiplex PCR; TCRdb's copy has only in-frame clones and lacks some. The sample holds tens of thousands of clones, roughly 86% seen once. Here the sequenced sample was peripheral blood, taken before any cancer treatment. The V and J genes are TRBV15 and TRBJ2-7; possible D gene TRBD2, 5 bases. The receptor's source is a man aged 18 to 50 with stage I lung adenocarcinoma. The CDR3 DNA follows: TGTGCCACCAGCAGGGACTCCGGCTACGAGCAGTACTTC. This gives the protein CATSRDSGYEQYF.